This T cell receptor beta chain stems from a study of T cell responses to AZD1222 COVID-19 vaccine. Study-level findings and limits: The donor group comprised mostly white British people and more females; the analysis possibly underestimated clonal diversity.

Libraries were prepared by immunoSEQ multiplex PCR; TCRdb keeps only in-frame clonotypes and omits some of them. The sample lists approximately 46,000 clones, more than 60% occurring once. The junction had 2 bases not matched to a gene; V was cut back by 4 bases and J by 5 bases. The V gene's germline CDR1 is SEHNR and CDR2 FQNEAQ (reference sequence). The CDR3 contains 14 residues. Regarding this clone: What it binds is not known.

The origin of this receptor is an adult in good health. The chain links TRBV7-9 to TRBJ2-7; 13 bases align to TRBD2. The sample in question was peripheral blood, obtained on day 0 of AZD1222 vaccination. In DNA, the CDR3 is TGTGCCAGCAGCTCGGGACTAGCGGGAAACGAGCAGTACTTC. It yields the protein CASSSGLAGNEQYF.